This T cell receptor beta chain was sequenced during a study of blood T cell repertoires in COVID-19. As for the study in general: The United States, Italy and Spain provided the acute and convalescent COVID-19 samples.

Germline loops: CDR1 MGHRA, CDR2 YSYEKL. CDR3 length equals 14 residues. With 4 bases removed from V and 2 bases from J, the gap between germline ends came to 11 bases. Original methodology: Reference gene primer amplification yielded estimated nucleated cell counts. TCRdb's table, derived via immunoSEQ multiplex PCR, lists solely in-frame clones and lacks some. V and J calls and clone size are as listed in that table; D and trimming were resolved from the DNA. The top ten clones hold roughly 4.5% of a sample with over 150,000 clones, around 90% of them seen once. This clone was recorded only once. This chain links TRBV4-1 with TRBJ1-2, with D hard to call. The TCR sequence derives from a young man with COVID-19, enrolled during active disease. The sequencing sample was made of peripheral blood. In nucleotides, the CDR3 is TGCGCCAGCAGCCTATGGGGAGAGAACTATGGCTACACCTTC. Protein product: CASSLWGENYGYTF.